The entry below gives a single TCR beta chain sequence along with its context. Its antigen is unknown. The CDR3 spans 15 residues. V trimming: 3 bases; J trimming: 3 bases; junction bases outside the gene matches: 3. The germline gives CDR1 MGHRA, CDR2 YSYEKL. The data stem from a study of shared clonotypes between healthy human individuals. Whole-study findings and limits: For sorted subsets, rarefaction showed incomplete sequencing despite large depth. The sharing of 5% to 6.5% of naive CD4 clonotypes was seen across a handful of donors.

The method was immunoSEQ multiplex PCR; TCRdb's version includes in-frame clones alone and lacks a portion of them. The sample has 640,000 or so clones, 55% to 75% seen once. Input material: memory CD4+ T cells sorted from blood. Subset given: CD45RA-negative fraction. The chain joins TRBV4-1 to TRBJ2-1; 9 bases line up with TRBD2. The sequence derives from a woman between 25 and 40 years old in good health. The CDR3 reads CASSHPAGGYNEQFF. The DNA for the CDR3 is TGCGCCAGCAGCCACCCAGCGGGAGGCTACAATGAGCAGTTCTTC.